Detailed here is one T cell receptor beta chain. Its target is unknown. Amplification yielded TCR beta CDR3 regions, with RNA transcripts as the source. Carried out on the TCR CDR3, a first-round RT-PCR used the HTBI primer set. TCRdb reprocessed the multiplex PCR reads with MiXCR, giving one entry per CDR3 protein. The repertoire holds about 640,000 distinct CDR3 sequences, with less than 25% as singletons. The data belong to a study of T cells in Graves' hyperthyroidism and ophthalmopathy. The CDR3 contains 17 residues. Deletions cut 0 bases from V and 1 base from J, with 15 bases between. In germline, CDR1 is LGHNA, CDR2 YSLEER. Thyroid ultrasound, orbital computed tomography, clinical symptoms, and serum thyroxine and TRAb underpinned diagnoses. Study-wide results and caveats: Ophthalmopathy got predicted by the model a median about six months before its onset.

This clonotype was sampled from a man aged 25 to 40 with Graves' ophthalmopathy. What was sequenced was blood. The chain recombines TRBV4-3 with TRBJ1-2, with D perhaps TRBD1 (6 bases). The DNA for the CDR3 is TGCGCCAGCAGCCAAGATGGGGGGGGCAGCCTTAACTATGGCTACACCTTC. Translated: CASSQDGGGSLNYGYTF.